Described below is a single T cell receptor beta chain sequence and its context. No antigen is known for it. V was cut by 6 bases and J by 4 bases, with 13 bases left in between. The CDR3 is made up of 13 amino acids. The germline gives CDR1 MNHEY, CDR2 SVGAGI. The sample belongs to a study of shared clonotypes between healthy human individuals. Study background: Sampling drew on donors who were a couple of women and a few men aged 18 to 49. Three plates were used per donor for CD4 naive, three for CD4 memory, two for CD8 naive and one for CD8 memory. Whole-study results and caveats: Richness estimates generally favored naive over memory subsets.

Genomic DNA from each subset was divided evenly over several immunoSEQ plates. Only in-frame clones appear in the TCRdb table, and some are missing; sequencing was by immunoSEQ multiplex PCR. Of millions of clones in the sample, about 94% were seen once. Naive CD8 cells were CD45RO-negative, positively selected for CCR7, excluding terminally differentiated effector memory CD45RA+ cells. Source material: naive CD8+ T cells sorted from blood. The chain joins TRBV6-5 to TRBJ2-7, with D possibly matching TRBD1 (7 bases). This TCR was sampled from a young man in good health. CDR3: CASRPTGRYEQYF. In DNA, the CDR3 is TGTGCCAGCAGGCCGACAGGGAGGTACGAGCAGTACTTC.